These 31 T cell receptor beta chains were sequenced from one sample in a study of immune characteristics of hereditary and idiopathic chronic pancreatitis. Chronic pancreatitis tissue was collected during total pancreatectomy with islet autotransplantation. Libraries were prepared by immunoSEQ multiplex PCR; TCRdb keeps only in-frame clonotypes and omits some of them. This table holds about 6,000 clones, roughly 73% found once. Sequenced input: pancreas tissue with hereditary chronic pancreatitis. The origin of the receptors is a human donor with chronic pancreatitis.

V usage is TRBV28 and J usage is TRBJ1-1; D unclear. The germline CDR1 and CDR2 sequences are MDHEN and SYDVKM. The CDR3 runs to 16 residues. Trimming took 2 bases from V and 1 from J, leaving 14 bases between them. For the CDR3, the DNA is TGTGCCAGCAGTTTACCTTGGACCGATCAGAACACTGAAGCTTTCTTT. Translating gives CASSLPWTDQNTEAFF.

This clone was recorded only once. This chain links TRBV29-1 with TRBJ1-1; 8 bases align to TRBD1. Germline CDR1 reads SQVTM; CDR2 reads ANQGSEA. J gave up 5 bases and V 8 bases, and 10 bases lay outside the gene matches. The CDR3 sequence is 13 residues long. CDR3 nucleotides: TGCAGCACATGGCAGGGGGCGCGGACTGAAGCTTTCTTT. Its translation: CSTWQGARTEAFF.

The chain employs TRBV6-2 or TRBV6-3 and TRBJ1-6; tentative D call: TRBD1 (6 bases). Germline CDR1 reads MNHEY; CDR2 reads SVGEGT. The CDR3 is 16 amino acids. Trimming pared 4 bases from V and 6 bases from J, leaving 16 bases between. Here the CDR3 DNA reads TGTGCCAGCAGTTCGATCAAACAAGGGGGTAATTCACCCCTCCACTTT. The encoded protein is CASSSIKQGGNSPLHF.

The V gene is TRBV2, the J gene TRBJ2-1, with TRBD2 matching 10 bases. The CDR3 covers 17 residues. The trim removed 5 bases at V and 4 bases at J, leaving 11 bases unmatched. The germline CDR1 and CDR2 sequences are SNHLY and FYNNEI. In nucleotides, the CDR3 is TGTGCCAGCAGTATAGCGGGGGGCCGAACTCAATACAATGAGCAGTTCTTC. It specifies CASSIAGGRTQYNEQFF.

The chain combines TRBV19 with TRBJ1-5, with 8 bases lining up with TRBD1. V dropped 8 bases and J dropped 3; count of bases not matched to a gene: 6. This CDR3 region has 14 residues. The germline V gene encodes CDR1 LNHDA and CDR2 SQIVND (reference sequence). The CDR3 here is CASSDRGYNQPQHF. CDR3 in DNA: TGTGCCAGTTCTGACAGGGGTTACAATCAGCCCCAGCATTTT. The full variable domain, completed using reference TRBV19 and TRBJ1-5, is DGGITQSPKYLFRKEGQNVTLSCEQNLNHDAMYWYRQDPGQGLRLIYYSQIVNDFQKGDIAEGYSVSREKKESFPLTVTSAQKNPTAFYLCASSDRGYNQPQHFGDGTRLSIL.

CDR3 residues: CASSAGTGSYEQYF. The CDR3 DNA is TGTGCCAGCAGCGCAGGGACAGGGAGCTACGAGCAGTACTTC. The rearrangement joins TRBV7-2 to TRBJ2-7; 9 bases line up with TRBD1. The CDR3 length is 14 residues. CDR1 is SGHTA, CDR2 FQGNSA, per germline. J lost 3 bases, V lost 5 bases, and 5 bases had no gene match.

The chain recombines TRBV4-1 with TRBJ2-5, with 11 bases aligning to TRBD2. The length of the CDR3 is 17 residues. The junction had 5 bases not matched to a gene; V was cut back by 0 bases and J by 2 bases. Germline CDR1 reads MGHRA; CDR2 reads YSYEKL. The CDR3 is CASSQDHIAGGQETQYF. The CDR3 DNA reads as TGCGCCAGCAGCCAAGATCATATAGCGGGGGGGCAAGAGACCCAGTACTTC.

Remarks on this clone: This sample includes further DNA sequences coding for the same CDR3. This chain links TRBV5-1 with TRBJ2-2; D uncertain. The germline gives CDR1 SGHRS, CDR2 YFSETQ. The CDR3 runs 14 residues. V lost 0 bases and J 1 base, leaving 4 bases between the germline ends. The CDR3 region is CASSLAENTGELFF. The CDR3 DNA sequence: TGCGCCAGCAGCTTGGCGGAGAACACCGGGGAGCTGTTTTTT.

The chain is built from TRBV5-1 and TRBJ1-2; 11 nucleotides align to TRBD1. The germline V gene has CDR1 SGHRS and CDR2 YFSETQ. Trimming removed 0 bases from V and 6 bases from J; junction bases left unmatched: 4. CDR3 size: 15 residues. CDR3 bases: TGCGCCAGCAGCTTGGCGGGGACAGGGGGAGATGGCTACACCTTC. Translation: CASSLAGTGGDGYTF.

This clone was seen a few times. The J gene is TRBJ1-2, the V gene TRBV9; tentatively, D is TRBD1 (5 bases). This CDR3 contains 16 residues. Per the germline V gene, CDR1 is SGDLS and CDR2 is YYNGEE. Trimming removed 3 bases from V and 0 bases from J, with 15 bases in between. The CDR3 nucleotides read TGTGCCAGCAGCGCCCAAGGGGCGGTAGCTAACTATGGCTACACCTTC. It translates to CASSAQGAVANYGYTF.

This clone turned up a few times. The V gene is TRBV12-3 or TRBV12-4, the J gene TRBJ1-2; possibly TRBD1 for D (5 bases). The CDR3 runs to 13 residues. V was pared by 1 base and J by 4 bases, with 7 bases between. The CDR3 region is CASSLEQAYGYTF. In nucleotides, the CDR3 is TGTGCCAGCAGTTTAGAACAGGCCTATGGCTACACCTTC.

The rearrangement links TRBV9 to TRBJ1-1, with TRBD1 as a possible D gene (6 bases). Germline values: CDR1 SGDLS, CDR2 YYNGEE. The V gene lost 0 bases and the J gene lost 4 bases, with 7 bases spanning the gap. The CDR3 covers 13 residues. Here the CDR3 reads CASSVEGGTEAFF. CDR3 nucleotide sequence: TGTGCCAGCAGCGTAGAAGGGGGCACTGAAGCTTTCTTT.

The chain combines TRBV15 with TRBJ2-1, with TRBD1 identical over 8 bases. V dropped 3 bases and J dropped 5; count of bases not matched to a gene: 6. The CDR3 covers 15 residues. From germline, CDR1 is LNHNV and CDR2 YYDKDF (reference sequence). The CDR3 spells CATSREDRENNEQFF. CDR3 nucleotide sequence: TGTGCCACCAGCAGGGAGGACAGGGAGAACAATGAGCAGTTCTTC. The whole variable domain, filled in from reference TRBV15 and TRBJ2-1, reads DAMVIQNPRYQVTQFGKPVTLSCSQTLNHNVMYWYQQKSSQAPKLLFHYYDKDFNNEADTPDNFQSRRPNTSFCFLDIRSPGLGDTAMYLCATSREDRENNEQFFGPGTRLTVL.

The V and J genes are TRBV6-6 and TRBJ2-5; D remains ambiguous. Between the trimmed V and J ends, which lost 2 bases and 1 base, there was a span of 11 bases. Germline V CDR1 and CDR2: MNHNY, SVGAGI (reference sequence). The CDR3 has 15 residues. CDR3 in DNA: TGTGCCAGCAGTTACCTTACAAGAAGCCAAGAGACCCAGTACTTC. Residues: CASSYLTRSQETQYF.

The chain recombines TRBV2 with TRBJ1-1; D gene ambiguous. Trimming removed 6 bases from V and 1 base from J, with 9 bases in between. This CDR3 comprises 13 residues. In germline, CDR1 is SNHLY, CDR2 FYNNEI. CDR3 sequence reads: CASRGFQNTEAFF. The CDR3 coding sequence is TGTGCCAGCAGAGGTTTTCAGAACACTGAAGCTTTCTTT.

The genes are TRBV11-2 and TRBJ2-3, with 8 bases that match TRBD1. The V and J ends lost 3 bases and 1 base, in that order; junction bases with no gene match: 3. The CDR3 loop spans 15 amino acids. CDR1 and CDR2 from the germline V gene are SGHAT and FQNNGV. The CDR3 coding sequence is TGTGCCAGCAGCTTGCCGACAGGGGGCACAGATACGCAGTATTTT. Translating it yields CASSLPTGGTDTQYF.

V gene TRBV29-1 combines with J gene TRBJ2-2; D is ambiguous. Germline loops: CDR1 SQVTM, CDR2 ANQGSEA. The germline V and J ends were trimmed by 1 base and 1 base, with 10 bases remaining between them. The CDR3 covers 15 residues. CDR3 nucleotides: TGCAGCGTTGAAGGTCTGACGGGGAACACCGGGGAGCTGTTTTTT. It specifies CSVEGLTGNTGELFF.

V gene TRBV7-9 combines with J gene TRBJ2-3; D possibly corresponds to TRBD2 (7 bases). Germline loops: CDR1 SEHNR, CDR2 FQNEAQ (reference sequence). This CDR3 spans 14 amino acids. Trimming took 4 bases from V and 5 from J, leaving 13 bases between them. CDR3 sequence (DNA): TGTGCCAGCAGCTACTCTAGGGGGGGAGATACGCAGTATTTT. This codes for CASSYSRGGDTQYF.

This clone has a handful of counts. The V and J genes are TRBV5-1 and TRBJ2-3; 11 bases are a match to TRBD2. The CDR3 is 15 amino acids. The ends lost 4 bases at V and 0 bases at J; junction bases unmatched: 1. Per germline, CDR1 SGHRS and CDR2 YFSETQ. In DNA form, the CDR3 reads TGCGCCAGCAGCCGACTAGCGGGGAGCACAGATACGCAGTATTTT. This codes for CASSRLAGSTDTQYF. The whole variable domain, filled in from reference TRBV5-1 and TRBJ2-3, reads KAGVTQTPRYLIKTRGQQVTLSCSPISGHRSVSWYQQTPGQGLQFLFEYFSETQRNKGNFPGRFSGRQFSNSRSEMNVSTLELGDSALYLCASSRLAGSTDTQYFGPGTRLTVL.

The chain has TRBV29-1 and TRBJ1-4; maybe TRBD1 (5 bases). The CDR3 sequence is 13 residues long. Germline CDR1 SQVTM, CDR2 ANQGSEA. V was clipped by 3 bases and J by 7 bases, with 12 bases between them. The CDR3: CSVEREQGEKLFF. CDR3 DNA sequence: TGCAGCGTTGAGAGGGAGCAGGGTGAAAAACTGTTTTTT.

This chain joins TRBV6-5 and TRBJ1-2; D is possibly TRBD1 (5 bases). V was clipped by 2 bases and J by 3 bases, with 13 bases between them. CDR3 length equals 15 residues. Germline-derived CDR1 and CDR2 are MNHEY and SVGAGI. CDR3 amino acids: CASSYQRDGYYGYTF. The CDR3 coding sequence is TGTGCCAGCAGTTACCAGCGGGACGGTTACTATGGCTACACCTTC.

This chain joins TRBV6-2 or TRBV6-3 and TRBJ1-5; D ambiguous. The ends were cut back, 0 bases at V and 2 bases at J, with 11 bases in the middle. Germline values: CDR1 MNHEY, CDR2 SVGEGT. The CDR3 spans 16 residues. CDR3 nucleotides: TGTGCCAGCAGTTACTCCTCGGCGGGAGGCAATCAGCCCCAGCATTTT. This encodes CASSYSSAGGNQPQHF.

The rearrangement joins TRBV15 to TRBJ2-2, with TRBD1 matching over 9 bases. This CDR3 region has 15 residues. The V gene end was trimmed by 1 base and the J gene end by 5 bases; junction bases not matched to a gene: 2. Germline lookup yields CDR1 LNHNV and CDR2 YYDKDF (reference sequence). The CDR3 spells CATSRGQGETGELFF. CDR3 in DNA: TGTGCCACCAGCAGAGGACAGGGGGAGACCGGGGAGCTGTTTTTT.

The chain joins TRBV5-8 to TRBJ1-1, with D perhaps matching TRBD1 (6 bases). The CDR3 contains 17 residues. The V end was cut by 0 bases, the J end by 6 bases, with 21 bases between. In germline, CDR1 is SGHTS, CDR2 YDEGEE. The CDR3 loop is CASSLGFRWQGNSEAFF. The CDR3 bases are TGTGCCAGCAGCTTGGGATTTCGGTGGCAGGGGAATTCTGAAGCTTTCTTT.

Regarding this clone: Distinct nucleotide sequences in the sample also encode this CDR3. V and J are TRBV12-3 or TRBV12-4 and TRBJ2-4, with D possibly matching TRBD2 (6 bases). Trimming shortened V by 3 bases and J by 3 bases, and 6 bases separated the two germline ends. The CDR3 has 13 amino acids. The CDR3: CASSFGGKNIQYF. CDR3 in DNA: TGTGCCAGCAGTTTCGGGGGCAAAAACATTCAGTACTTC.

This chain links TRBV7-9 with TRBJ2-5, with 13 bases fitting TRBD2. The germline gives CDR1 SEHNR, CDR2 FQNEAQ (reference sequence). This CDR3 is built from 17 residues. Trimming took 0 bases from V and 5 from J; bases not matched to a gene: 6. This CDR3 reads CASSLARTSGGLETQYF. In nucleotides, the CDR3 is TGTGCCAGCAGCTTAGCCCGGACTAGCGGGGGTTTGGAGACCCAGTACTTC.

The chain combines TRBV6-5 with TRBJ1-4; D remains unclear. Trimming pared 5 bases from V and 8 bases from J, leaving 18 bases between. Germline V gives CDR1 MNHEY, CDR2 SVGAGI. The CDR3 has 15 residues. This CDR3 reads CASSTGPNAREKLFF. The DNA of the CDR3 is TGTGCCAGCAGTACTGGACCAAACGCAAGAGAAAAACTGTTTTTT.

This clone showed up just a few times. The CDR3 DNA reads as TGTGCCAGCAGCCGACTAGCGGGGAAGGAGACCCAGTACTTC. Its translation: CASSRLAGKETQYF. The chain is built from TRBV3-1 (or the pseudogene TRBV3-2) and TRBJ2-5; 11 bases line up with TRBD2. V lost 4 bases to trimming and J lost 5 bases; unmatched junction nucleotides: 3. The V gene's germline CDR1 is LGHDT and CDR2 YNNKEL (reference sequence). The CDR3 is 14 amino acids.

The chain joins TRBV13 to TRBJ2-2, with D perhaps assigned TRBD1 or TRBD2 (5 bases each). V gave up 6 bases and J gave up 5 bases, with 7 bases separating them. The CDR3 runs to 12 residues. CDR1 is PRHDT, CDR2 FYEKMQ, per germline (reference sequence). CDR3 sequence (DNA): TGTGCCAGCAGTTGGGGGACCGGGGAGCTGTTTTTT. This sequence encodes CASSWGTGELFF.

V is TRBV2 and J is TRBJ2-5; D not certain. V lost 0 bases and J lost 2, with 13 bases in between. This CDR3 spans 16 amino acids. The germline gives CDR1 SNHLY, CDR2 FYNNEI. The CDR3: CASSEAGSTGQETQYF. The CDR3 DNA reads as TGTGCCAGCAGTGAAGCCGGCTCTACGGGTCAAGAGACCCAGTACTTC.

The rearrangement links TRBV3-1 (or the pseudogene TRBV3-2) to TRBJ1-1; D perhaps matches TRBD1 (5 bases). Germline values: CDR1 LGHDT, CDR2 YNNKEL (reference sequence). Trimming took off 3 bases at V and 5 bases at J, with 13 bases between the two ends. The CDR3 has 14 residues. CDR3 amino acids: CASSHGQKGTEAFF. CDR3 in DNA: TGTGCCAGCAGCCATGGACAAAAGGGGACTGAAGCTTTCTTT.